The 3 T cell receptor beta chains listed next were all sequenced from one sample in a study of control samples from healthy donors and cancer patients. Sequenced by immunoSEQ multiplex PCR; TCRdb stores in-frame clones only, minus some. The data show about 30,000 clones, with roughly 89% seen just once and about 12% held by the top ten. Sequencing was performed on PBMCs. The receptors stem from a man between 50 and 59 years old with lung cancer.

The CDR3, as DNA: TGTGCCAGCAGTGTCGGCTTCAATCAGCCCCAGCATTTT. It translates to CASSVGFNQPQHF. J is TRBJ1-5 and V is TRBV6-4; D is undetermined. This CDR3 comprises 13 residues. CDR1 is MRHNA and CDR2 is SNTAGT in the germline V gene. Trimming shortened V by 4 bases and J by 3 bases, and 7 bases separated the two germline ends.

This rearrangement joins TRBV30 to TRBJ1-1, with 11 bases identical to TRBD1. The V gene end was trimmed by 5 bases and the J gene end by 3 bases; junction bases not matched to a gene: 2. Germline V gene sequence: CDR1 GTSNPN, CDR2 SVGIG (reference sequence). CDR3 length: 13 residues. In DNA form, the CDR3 reads TGTGCCTGGGGGACAGGGGGGGACACTGAAGCTTTCTTT. This codes for CAWGTGGDTEAFF.

The chain uses TRBV4-1 and TRBJ2-3, with 8 positions matching TRBD1. The germline V gene encodes CDR1 MGHRA and CDR2 YSYEKL. V was clipped by 3 bases and J by 3 bases; unmatched bases: 5. The length of the CDR3 is 15 residues. The DNA for the CDR3 is TGCGCCAGCAGCCATCCTCGGACAGGGACAGATACGCAGTATTTT. Residues: CASSHPRTGTDTQYF.